A selection of T cell receptor beta chains follows, all from one sample in a study of control samples from healthy donors and cancer patients. The protocol was immunoSEQ multiplex PCR, while the TCRdb copy is restricted to in-frame clones and leaves out a portion. The sample lists more than 150,000 clones; approximately 92% were seen once. Sequencing input: blood. These receptors were obtained from a man between 18 and 29 years old in good health. Both conserved end residues are part of each CDR3. D genes are given only for firm matches. The size entry is marked missing in some rows and otherwise reads once, few, many or a size class.

V gene: TRBV7-9
D gene: NA
clone size: few
J gene: TRBJ2-3
CDR3 protein: CASSLMKDTQYF
CDR3 DNA: TGTGCCAGCAGCTTAATGAAGGATACGCAGTATTTT

V gene: TRBV30
D gene: NA
clone size: once
J gene: TRBJ2-7
CDR3 protein: CAGNSRVSYEQYF
CDR3 DNA: TGTGCCGGAAACTCCCGGGTTTCCTACGAGCAGTACTTC

V gene: TRBV12-1
D gene: NA
clone size: NA
J gene: TRBJ2-7
CDR3 protein: CASSPWTGDEQYF
CDR3 DNA: TGTGCCAGCAGCCCATGGACAGGGGACGAGCAGTACTTC

V gene: TRBV30
D gene: NA
clone size: NA
J gene: TRBJ1-3
CDR3 protein: CAWSIGSGNTIYF
CDR3 DNA: TGTGCCTGGAGTATAGGCTCTGGAAACACCATATATTTT

V gene: TRBV5-1
D gene: TRBD1
clone size: NA
J gene: TRBJ2-5
CDR3 protein: CASSRGQTETQYF
CDR3 DNA: TGCGCCAGCAGCCGGGGACAGACGGAGACCCAGTACTTC

V gene: TRBV6-1
D gene: TRBD1
clone size: NA
J gene: TRBJ1-2
CDR3 protein: CASSEATGDIYGYTF
CDR3 DNA: TGTGCCAGCAGTGAAGCAACAGGGGATATCTATGGCTACACCTTC

V gene: TRBV6-1
D gene: NA
clone size: NA
J gene: TRBJ2-2
CDR3 protein: CASSEWGLSTGELFF
CDR3 DNA: TGTGCCAGCAGTGAATGGGGGCTATCGACCGGGGAGCTGTTTTTT

V gene: TRBV19
D gene: TRBD2
clone size: once
J gene: TRBJ2-3
CDR3 protein: CASKAVWRRLAGGDDTQYF
CDR3 DNA: TGTGCCAGTAAGGCCGTTTGGAGACGGCTAGCGGGGGGTGATGATACGCAGTATTTT

V gene: TRBV6-6
D gene: TRBD2
clone size: NA
J gene: TRBJ2-7
CDR3 protein: CASGTSGGHHSYEQYF
CDR3 DNA: TGTGCCAGCGGCACTAGCGGGGGACACCACTCCTACGAGCAGTACTTC

V gene: TRBV15
D gene: TRBD1
clone size: NA
J gene: TRBJ2-7
CDR3 protein: CATSREPRDRAKLGEQYF
CDR3 DNA: TGTGCCACCAGCAGAGAGCCGCGCGACAGGGCTAAACTAGGCGAGCAGTACTTC

V gene: TRBV10-2
D gene: NA
clone size: NA
J gene: TRBJ2-5
CDR3 protein: CASSRGGSETQYF
CDR3 DNA: TGCGCCAGCTCTCGGGGAGGTTCAGAGACCCAGTACTTC

V gene: TRBV19
D gene: TRBD1
clone size: NA
J gene: TRBJ2-1
CDR3 protein: CASSRDRTSYNEQFF
CDR3 DNA: TGTGCCAGTAGTAGGGACAGGACATCCTACAATGAGCAGTTCTTC

V gene: TRBV30
D gene: TRBD1
clone size: NA
J gene: TRBJ1-6
CDR3 protein: CAWSDGQGAHSPLHF
CDR3 DNA: TGTGCCTGGAGTGACGGGCAGGGGGCTCATTCACCCCTCCACTTT

V gene: TRBV18
D gene: NA
clone size: once
J gene: TRBJ2-7
CDR3 protein: CASSPPNTGYEQYF
CDR3 DNA: TGTGCCAGCTCACCACCGAACACGGGCTACGAGCAGTACTTC

V gene: TRBV4-1
D gene: TRBD1
clone size: NA
J gene: TRBJ2-3
CDR3 protein: CASSSTSRDRSTDTQYF
CDR3 DNA: TGCGCCAGCAGTTCAACCTCCCGGGACAGAAGCACAGATACGCAGTATTTT

V gene: TRBV5-1
D gene: TRBD1
clone size: NA
J gene: TRBJ1-1
CDR3 protein: CASSTGTGGRNTEAFF
CDR3 DNA: TGCGCCAGCAGCACCGGGACAGGCGGGAGGAACACTGAAGCTTTCTTT

V gene: TRBV5-1
D gene: NA
clone size: NA
J gene: TRBJ2-3
CDR3 protein: CASSLRGGGNTDTQYF
CDR3 DNA: TGCGCCAGCAGCTTGAGGGGTGGGGGAAACACAGATACGCAGTATTTT

V gene: TRBV19
D gene: TRBD1
clone size: NA
J gene: TRBJ2-4
CDR3 protein: CASTPDRAVAKNIQYF
CDR3 DNA: TGTGCCAGTACCCCAGACAGGGCCGTAGCCAAAAACATTCAGTACTTC

V gene: TRBV6-5
D gene: NA
clone size: NA
J gene: TRBJ1-2
CDR3 protein: CATGATGIAHYGYTF
CDR3 DNA: TGTGCCACCGGTGCCACAGGGATTGCACACTATGGCTACACCTTC

V gene: TRBV4-1
D gene: NA
clone size: NA
J gene: TRBJ1-2
CDR3 protein: CASSQDTGLMNGYTF
CDR3 DNA: TGCGCCAGCAGCCAAGATACCGGCTTAATGAACGGCTACACCTTC

V gene: TRBV7-8
D gene: TRBD1
clone size: once
J gene: TRBJ1-1
CDR3 protein: CASSTGQVLNTEAFF
CDR3 DNA: TGTGCCAGCAGCACCGGACAGGTTTTGAACACTGAAGCTTTCTTT

V gene: TRBV27
D gene: NA
clone size: NA
J gene: TRBJ2-1
CDR3 protein: CASTQGGSNEQFF
CDR3 DNA: TGTGCCAGCACTCAAGGGGGGAGCAATGAGCAGTTCTTC

V gene: TRBV30
D gene: TRBD2
clone size: NA
J gene: TRBJ2-5
CDR3 protein: CAWSVGGGAAETQYF
CDR3 DNA: TGTGCCTGGAGTGTTGGCGGGGGGGCAGCCGAGACCCAGTACTTC

V gene: TRBV7-8
D gene: TRBD1
clone size: once
J gene: TRBJ1-1
CDR3 protein: CASSIDRGTEAFF
CDR3 DNA: TGTGCCAGCAGCATAGACAGGGGCACTGAAGCTTTCTTT

V gene: TRBV24-1
D gene: NA
clone size: NA
J gene: TRBJ2-5
CDR3 protein: CATSDLGGGETQYF
CDR3 DNA: TGTGCCACCAGTGATTTAGGGGGTGGCGAGACCCAGTACTTC

V gene: TRBV28
D gene: TRBD2
clone size: NA
J gene: TRBJ2-7
CDR3 protein: CASSWGGSRSKYEQYF
CDR3 DNA: TGTGCCAGCAGCTGGGGGGGTAGCAGGAGCAAGTACGAGCAGTACTTC